These T cell receptor beta chains were read from a single sample in a study of blood T cell repertoires in COVID-19. Sequencing was performed with immunoSEQ multiplex PCR; in TCRdb, only in-frame clones are kept and a portion is missing. Among almost 20,000 clones listed, roughly 81% were seen once. The material sequenced was peripheral blood. The origin of the receptors is a human donor with active COVID-19. The donor label of this sample is uncertain. The CDR3 runs from the conserved cysteine through the conserved F or W. Fields, in order: V gene, J gene, D gene, clone size, CDR3 DNA, CDR3 protein. The D gene is left open where the match is weak. Rows give clone size only sometimes, using once, few, many, or a class for an expanded clone.

v_gene: TRBV29-1; j_gene: TRBJ2-3; d_gene: NA; abundance: NA; CDR3nt: TGCAGCGTTGCCTCTAAGCGGATGAACACAGATACGCAGTATTTT; CDR3aa: CSVASKRMNTDTQYF
v_gene: TRBV18; j_gene: TRBJ2-3; d_gene: NA; abundance: NA; CDR3nt: TGTGCCAGCTCACTGAGTGCAGGGGACACAGATACGCAGTATTTT; CDR3aa: CASSLSAGDTDTQYF
v_gene: TRBV29-1; j_gene: TRBJ2-2; d_gene: NA; abundance: NA; CDR3nt: TGCAGCGTTGCTGTCCTCGCGGGAGAGCTGTTTTTT; CDR3aa: CSVAVLAGELFF
v_gene: TRBV4-1; j_gene: TRBJ1-2; d_gene: NA; abundance: NA; CDR3nt: TGCGCCAGCAGCCAAGTCGGGGATAACTATGGCTACACCTTC; CDR3aa: CASSQVGDNYGYTF
v_gene: TRBV6-5; j_gene: TRBJ1-6; d_gene: NA; abundance: NA; CDR3nt: TGTGCCAGCAGTTTGGAGGAGAGTGGTTCACCCCTCCACTTT; CDR3aa: CASSLEESGSPLHF
v_gene: TRBV5-8; j_gene: TRBJ2-7; d_gene: TRBD2; abundance: NA; CDR3nt: TGTGCCAGCAGCCACACAAGCGGGGCAATCTACGAGCAGTACTTC; CDR3aa: CASSHTSGAIYEQYF
v_gene: TRBV5-4; j_gene: TRBJ1-2; d_gene: NA; abundance: few; CDR3nt: TGTGCCAGCAGCTTGCCCGGGACATCATATGGCTACACCTTC; CDR3aa: CASSLPGTSYGYTF
v_gene: TRBV6-5; j_gene: TRBJ2-7; d_gene: NA; abundance: NA; CDR3nt: TGTGCCAGCAGTACGGCCTACGAGCAGTACTTC; CDR3aa: CASSTAYEQYF
v_gene: TRBV9; j_gene: TRBJ2-3; d_gene: TRBD2; abundance: NA; CDR3nt: TGTGCCAGCAGCGTAGTTGGGACTAGCGGGGGGGCCCCGAGCACAGATACGCAGTATTTT; CDR3aa: CASSVVGTSGGAPSTDTQYF
v_gene: TRBV3-1/TRBV3-2; j_gene: TRBJ2-2; d_gene: TRBD2; abundance: NA; CDR3nt: TGTGCCAGCAGCCCCGGACTAGCGGTATACGGGGAGCTGTTTTTT; CDR3aa: CASSPGLAVYGELFF
v_gene: TRBV7-2; j_gene: TRBJ2-3; d_gene: NA; abundance: once; CDR3nt: TGTGCCAGCAGCTTAGTTCTATCGGATACGCAGTATTTT; CDR3aa: CASSLVLSDTQYF
v_gene: TRBV7-3; j_gene: TRBJ1-5; d_gene: NA; abundance: NA; CDR3nt: TGTGCCAGCAGCTTCCAACAGGGAAATCAGCCCCAGCATTTT; CDR3aa: CASSFQQGNQPQHF
v_gene: TRBV7-2; j_gene: TRBJ1-3; d_gene: NA; abundance: NA; CDR3nt: TGTGCCAGCAGCTTAGGGCCTTCTGGAAACACCATATATTTT; CDR3aa: CASSLGPSGNTIYF
v_gene: TRBV5-1; j_gene: TRBJ1-6; d_gene: TRBD1; abundance: NA; CDR3nt: TGCGCCAGCAGCTTTGAGGACAGGGCCTCCCTCCACTTT; CDR3aa: CASSFEDRASLHF
v_gene: TRBV6-5; j_gene: TRBJ2-3; d_gene: NA; abundance: NA; CDR3nt: TGTGCCAGCAGCGCCGGGTCACAAAGCGGTACGCAGTATTTT; CDR3aa: CASSAGSQSGTQYF
v_gene: TRBV18; j_gene: TRBJ2-5; d_gene: TRBD2; abundance: NA; CDR3nt: TGTGCCAGCTCACCAGGACTAGCGGGAGACAGGGAGACCCAGTACTTC; CDR3aa: CASSPGLAGDRETQYF
v_gene: TRBV5-4; j_gene: TRBJ2-7; d_gene: TRBD1; abundance: NA; CDR3nt: TGTGCCAGCAGCTTAGGGACAGAGCACTACGAGCAGTACTTC; CDR3aa: CASSLGTEHYEQYF
v_gene: TRBV25-1; j_gene: TRBJ1-1; d_gene: NA; abundance: NA; CDR3nt: TGTGCCAGCAGTGAAAGTCACTCTGAAGCTTTCTTT; CDR3aa: CASSESHSEAFF
v_gene: TRBV6-5; j_gene: TRBJ1-5; d_gene: NA; abundance: NA; CDR3nt: TGTGCCAGCAGCCGCCCCGAGGGCAATCAGCCCCAGCATTTT; CDR3aa: CASSRPEGNQPQHF
v_gene: TRBV20-1; j_gene: TRBJ2-7; d_gene: NA; abundance: NA; CDR3nt: TGCAGTGCCCCGGACAGCGACGAGCAGTACTTC; CDR3aa: CSAPDSDEQYF
v_gene: TRBV11-3; j_gene: TRBJ2-1; d_gene: NA; abundance: NA; CDR3nt: TGTGCCAGCAGCTTAGATCTGCGTGATGAGCAGTTCTTC; CDR3aa: CASSLDLRDEQFF
v_gene: TRBV27; j_gene: TRBJ1-6; d_gene: NA; abundance: NA; CDR3nt: TGTGCCAGCAGTTTATTTTTCCGGCAGGGTGTAGGCTCACCCCTCCACTTT; CDR3aa: CASSLFFRQGVGSPLHF
v_gene: TRBV5-1; j_gene: TRBJ2-3; d_gene: TRBD1; abundance: NA; CDR3nt: TGCGCCAGCAGCGTGGGACAGAAAAGTACGCAGTATTTT; CDR3aa: CASSVGQKSTQYF
v_gene: TRBV6-5; j_gene: TRBJ2-3; d_gene: TRBD2; abundance: NA; CDR3nt: TGTGCCAGTCGCGGGGGTAGCACAGATACGCAGTATTTT; CDR3aa: CASRGGSTDTQYF
v_gene: TRBV9; j_gene: TRBJ2-1; d_gene: NA; abundance: NA; CDR3nt: TGTGCCAGCAGCGCTCCGGGACACTCGACCAATGAGCAGTTCTTC; CDR3aa: CASSAPGHSTNEQFF
v_gene: TRBV5-6; j_gene: TRBJ2-6; d_gene: NA; abundance: NA; CDR3nt: TGTGCCCGCAGCTTGGGGGGGCTAGGGGCCAACGTCCTGACTTTC; CDR3aa: CARSLGGLGANVLTF
v_gene: TRBV11-3; j_gene: TRBJ2-3; d_gene: TRBD2; abundance: NA; CDR3nt: TGTGCCAGCAGCTTAGGCTTTAGCGGGCAAGATACGCAGTATTTT; CDR3aa: CASSLGFSGQDTQYF
v_gene: TRBV20-1; j_gene: TRBJ1-1; d_gene: TRBD1; abundance: NA; CDR3nt: TGCAGTGCTAGTCACCGGGACAGCTTAATGAACACTGAAGCTTTCTTT; CDR3aa: CSASHRDSLMNTEAFF
v_gene: TRBV7-9; j_gene: TRBJ2-5; d_gene: NA; abundance: NA; CDR3nt: TGTGCCAGCAGCCCCAGAAGGAGGGAGAGAGAGACCCAGTACTTC; CDR3aa: CASSPRRRERETQYF
v_gene: TRBV5-1; j_gene: TRBJ2-5; d_gene: NA; abundance: few; CDR3nt: TGCGCCAGCAGCTTGACGGCGGGAGAGACCCAGTACTTC; CDR3aa: CASSLTAGETQYF
v_gene: TRBV30; j_gene: TRBJ2-7; d_gene: NA; abundance: once; CDR3nt: TGTGCCTGGAGTGATAAAGGAGGGCCTAGGTCCTACGAGCAGTACTTC; CDR3aa: CAWSDKGGPRSYEQYF
v_gene: TRBV12-3/TRBV12-4; j_gene: TRBJ1-4; d_gene: NA; abundance: NA; CDR3nt: TGTGCCAGCAGTAACCTTGAGGGTGAAAAACTGTTTTTT; CDR3aa: CASSNLEGEKLFF
v_gene: TRBV27; j_gene: TRBJ2-1; d_gene: TRBD2; abundance: NA; CDR3nt: TGTGCCAGCGGGACCGGGGAGGGCTCCTACAATGAGCAGTTCTTC; CDR3aa: CASGTGEGSYNEQFF
v_gene: TRBV6-5; j_gene: TRBJ1-1; d_gene: NA; abundance: NA; CDR3nt: TGTGCCAGCAGTTCTATGGGCCAGGCGAACACTGAAGCTTTCTTT; CDR3aa: CASSSMGQANTEAFF
v_gene: TRBV11-3; j_gene: TRBJ1-1; d_gene: NA; abundance: NA; CDR3nt: TGTGCCAGCAGCTTAGGCCCAACAGCTGAAGCTTTCTTT; CDR3aa: CASSLGPTAEAFF
v_gene: TRBV25-1; j_gene: TRBJ1-5; d_gene: NA; abundance: NA; CDR3nt: TGTGCCAGCAGTGAATCTGGGGCAGGAAATCAGCCCCAGCATTTT; CDR3aa: CASSESGAGNQPQHF
v_gene: TRBV6-5; j_gene: TRBJ2-7; d_gene: TRBD1; abundance: NA; CDR3nt: TGTGCCAGCAGTTGGACAGGGCGATACGAGCAGTACTTC; CDR3aa: CASSWTGRYEQYF
v_gene: TRBV19; j_gene: TRBJ2-7; d_gene: TRBD1; abundance: NA; CDR3nt: TGTGCCAGTAGTAGTGGACAGGGGAAGACCTACGAGCAGTACTTC; CDR3aa: CASSSGQGKTYEQYF
v_gene: TRBV7-3; j_gene: TRBJ2-7; d_gene: NA; abundance: once; CDR3nt: TGTGCCAGCAGCTCCTTGTCCGGGGGCGAGCAGTACTTC; CDR3aa: CASSSLSGGEQYF
v_gene: TRBV13; j_gene: TRBJ1-1; d_gene: TRBD1; abundance: NA; CDR3nt: TGTGCCAGCAGCTCCCGGGACAGGGCGACCACTGAAGCTTTCTTT; CDR3aa: CASSSRDRATTEAFF
v_gene: TRBV19; j_gene: TRBJ2-2; d_gene: NA; abundance: NA; CDR3nt: TGTGCCAGTAGTTCTCCGGGGAGCGTCACCGGGGAGCTGTTTTTT; CDR3aa: CASSSPGSVTGELFF
v_gene: TRBV29-1; j_gene: TRBJ2-7; d_gene: NA; abundance: NA; CDR3nt: TGCAGCGTTGCCCAGAGGGACTACGAGCAGTACTTC; CDR3aa: CSVAQRDYEQYF
v_gene: TRBV18; j_gene: TRBJ2-7; d_gene: NA; abundance: NA; CDR3nt: TGTGCCAGCTCACCATCCGGGGGTAATGACGAGCAGTACTTC; CDR3aa: CASSPSGGNDEQYF
v_gene: TRBV5-5; j_gene: TRBJ2-1; d_gene: TRBD1; abundance: once; CDR3nt: TGTGCCAGCAGCTTGGTGGGACAGGGGGCGGGGGAGCAGTTCTTC; CDR3aa: CASSLVGQGAGEQFF
v_gene: TRBV30; j_gene: TRBJ1-6; d_gene: TRBD1; abundance: once; CDR3nt: TGTGCCTCACGACAGGGGGTATCCTATAATTCACCCCTCCACTTT; CDR3aa: CASRQGVSYNSPLHF
v_gene: TRBV14; j_gene: TRBJ2-7; d_gene: TRBD2; abundance: NA; CDR3nt: TGTGCCAGCAGCTGGGGACTAGCGGGAGGTGAAGAGCAGTACTTC; CDR3aa: CASSWGLAGGEEQYF
v_gene: TRBV3-1/TRBV3-2; j_gene: TRBJ1-6; d_gene: NA; abundance: NA; CDR3nt: TGTGCCAGCAGCCAATACGGGGAACGGTCACCCCTCCACTTT; CDR3aa: CASSQYGERSPLHF
v_gene: TRBV5-6; j_gene: TRBJ2-7; d_gene: TRBD1; abundance: once; CDR3nt: TGTGCCAGCAGCTTGGTGGGGACAGGGGTAACCTACGAGCAGTACTTC; CDR3aa: CASSLVGTGVTYEQYF
v_gene: TRBV5-4; j_gene: TRBJ2-3; d_gene: NA; abundance: NA; CDR3nt: TGTGCCAGCAGCTTGCAGGGGCGCGTGGCAGATACGCAGTATTTT; CDR3aa: CASSLQGRVADTQYF
v_gene: TRBV3-1/TRBV3-2; j_gene: TRBJ1-1; d_gene: NA; abundance: NA; CDR3nt: TGTGCCAGCAGACAAGGACAGTCAAACACTGAAGCTTTCTTT; CDR3aa: CASRQGQSNTEAFF
v_gene: TRBV19; j_gene: TRBJ1-2; d_gene: NA; abundance: NA; CDR3nt: TGTGCCAGTACCTCCCTCCTGGGGCAGGGCCCGTATGGCTACACCTTC; CDR3aa: CASTSLLGQGPYGYTF
v_gene: TRBV3-1/TRBV3-2; j_gene: TRBJ2-3; d_gene: TRBD2; abundance: NA; CDR3nt: TGTGCCAGCAGCCAAGAAGATTGGCTAGCGGGGGACCGCTTCACAGATACGCAGTATTTT; CDR3aa: CASSQEDWLAGDRFTDTQYF
v_gene: TRBV7-2; j_gene: TRBJ2-7; d_gene: TRBD1; abundance: NA; CDR3nt: TGTGCCAGCAGCTTAGCTGGGACAGGGGGGGAGCAGGGGGAGCAGTACTTC; CDR3aa: CASSLAGTGGEQGEQYF
v_gene: TRBV5-1; j_gene: TRBJ2-1; d_gene: TRBD2; abundance: few; CDR3nt: TGCGCCAGCAGCCCTGAAGCGGGGGGGTTCAATGAGCAGTTCTTC; CDR3aa: CASSPEAGGFNEQFF
v_gene: TRBV7-2; j_gene: TRBJ2-7; d_gene: TRBD2; abundance: NA; CDR3nt: TGTGCCAGCAGTTACCGAACGACTAGCCGGAGAGGTTTCGACGAGCAGTACTTC; CDR3aa: CASSYRTTSRRGFDEQYF